This T cell receptor (beta chain) was found in a study of T cells after posttransplantation cyclophosphamide. CDR1 MNHNY and CDR2 SVGAGI come from the germline V gene (reference sequence). CDR3 length: 12 residues. This clone was seen more than once but under ten times. A read error may account for a junction end that differs from germline. Assay: immunoSEQ multiplex PCR; the TCRdb copy retains only in-frame clones and omits some. The table has about 24,000 clones, approximately 85% seen once; the top ten hold around 5.8%. Specimen: PBMCs. This TCR was sampled from a woman aged 55-69 years with a blood cancer, CMV-positive, and with a related stem cell donor. The chain employs TRBV6-6 and TRBJ2-7, with TRBD1 matching over 9 bases. In DNA form, the CDR3 reads TGTGCCAGCAGCACTCCGGGACAGGGATTTCTCTTC. Translated: CASSTPGQGFLF.